The entry that follows covers one T cell receptor (beta chain) sequence. The target of this receptor is not known. No qualities accompany the bases; no much larger clone lies one base away. A second Seattle source provided samples from volunteer blood donors who had recovered from COVID-19. The collaborating institutions used their own protocols to collect whole blood in K2EDTA tubes. For TCRbeta analysis, collaborators shipped samples in one of three forms: frozen whole blood, isolated PBMCs, or DNA extracted from either of those sample types. The sample is drawn from a study of blood T cell repertoires in COVID-19 (dated by TCRdb to the early 2020s). For the wider study: Samples covering the acute and convalescent phases of COVID-19 were provided by collaborators in the United States, Italy and Spain. The material from the prospective study consisted of cDNA or gDNA derived from T cells, B-cell-depleted T cells, or PBMCs. Where available, HLA class I and class II types were obtained from metadata supplied by the sample provider rather than from assay-based typing. Deeply sampled blood TCRbeta repertoires from subjects exposed to, actively infected with, or recovered from COVID-19 were included in the dataset. Samples were obtained from the ongoing ImmuneRACE study (first 160 participants) and from some 1,300 subjects provided by 6 global collaborators. The repertoires were released in a freely available public database meant as a resource for research on the immune response to SARS-CoV-2. The sample metadata nearly always contained a de-identified subject ID, COVID-19 status, age in years and sex. Overall results and qualifications from the work: Clinical and demographic metadata were provided uncurated, with the amount varying by source and participant.

Looking up the germline V gene yields CDR1 LGHNA and CDR2 YSLEER. The V end loses 0 bases and the J end loses 0 bases, and a stretch of 11 bases separates them. Including the terminal cysteine and phenylalanine, the CDR3 comprises 17 residues. The entry retains the CDR3 DNA only, 51 bases that are in frame from base 1. TCRbeta CDR3 regions were amplified from genomic DNA by means of the immunoSEQ Assay, a bias-controlled multiplex PCR. In the authors' own workflow: The number of nucleated cells in each sample was estimated from the amplification of reference gene primers within the assay. Sequence reads were collapsed and filtered to measure the absolute abundance of every unique TCRbeta CDR3 rearrangement. For each sample, productive Simpson clonality was calculated by taking the square root of Simpson's diversity index across productive rearrangements. TCRdb's version of the immuneACCESS table is confined to in-frame rearrangements and falls short of the full clone set. An unresolved V gene accounts for under half of the shortfall where checked; the remainder is of unknown origin. The V and J calls and clone size were taken over from that table, and D and trimming were inferred from the DNA. In all, the sample holds some 150,000 clones, and about 85% of those were seen once. About 1.2% of the sample rests with the top ten.

The chain joins TRBV4-3 to TRBJ1-4, with the identity of the D gene unclear. Sequencing was done on a sample of peripheral blood. This TCR came from a man aged 60 to 69 who had recovered from COVID-19. The sequence in DNA is TGCGCCAGCAGCCAAGATCTAGCCCCATCAACTAATGAAAAACTGTTTTTT. Its protein reads: CASSQDLAPSTNEKLFF.